The 14 T cell receptor beta chains below were found in one sample sequenced in a study of blood T cell repertoires in COVID-19. Only in-frame clones appear in the TCRdb table, and some are missing; sequencing was by immunoSEQ multiplex PCR. The sample has approximately 120,000 clones; about 83% are singletons. Sequencing was performed on peripheral blood. The source of these receptors is a human donor in a cohort sampled during active COVID-19.

The rearrangement links TRBV19 to TRBJ1-5; TRBD1 matches 7 bases. Germline CDR1 is LNHDA and CDR2 is SQIVND (reference sequence). The J segment lost 2 bases and the V segment lost 5 bases, leaving 3 bases of the junction unmatched. The CDR3 is 14 amino acids. The CDR3 region has the DNA TGTGCCAGTAGTCCGACAGGGCGCAATCAGCCCCAGCATTTT. Translation gives CASSPTGRNQPQHF.

The V gene is TRBV2, the J gene TRBJ2-2, with D hard to call. Germline assignment: CDR1 SNHLY and CDR2 FYNNEI. The CDR3 is made up of 13 amino acids. V shed 6 bases and J shed 4 bases, with 9 bases lying between them. The CDR3 loop is CASRDTTTGELFF. In DNA, the CDR3 is TGTGCCAGCAGAGACACAACCACCGGGGAGCTGTTTTTT.

Concerning this clone: The sample carries other DNA sequences with the same CDR3. The chain joins TRBV7-9 to TRBJ2-5; D not resolved. The germline V gene has CDR1 SEHNR and CDR2 FQNEAQ (reference sequence). With 3 bases removed from V and 5 bases from J, the gap between germline ends came to 4 bases. This CDR3 spans 11 amino acids. As DNA, the CDR3 is TGTGCCAGCAGCTTCAGGGAGACCCAGTACTTC. The encoded protein is CASSFRETQYF.

CDR3 nucleotides: TGTGCCAGCAGTTGGGGGACTGACGATACGCAGTATTTT. Encoded protein: CASSWGTDDTQYF. The chain couples TRBV12-3 or TRBV12-4 to TRBJ2-3; tentative D call: TRBD2 (6 bases). V was pared by 4 bases and J by 6 bases, with 11 bases between. The CDR3 has 13 amino acids.

The chain joins TRBV4-1 to TRBJ2-2, with 8 bases identical to TRBD1. Trimming took 3 bases from V and 4 from J; bases not matched to a gene: 7. CDR3 size: 16 residues. The germline CDR1 and CDR2 sequences are MGHRA and YSYEKL. The CDR3 bases are TGCGCCAGCAGCCAGTCCTTGACAGGGGTCACCGGGGAGCTGTTTTTT. This translates into CASSQSLTGVTGELFF.

The chain carries TRBV18 and TRBJ2-7; tentative D call: TRBD1 (6 bases). Per germline, CDR1 KGHSH and CDR2 LQKENI. Trimming took off 1 base at V and 4 bases at J, with 11 bases between the two ends. CDR3 length: 14 residues. The CDR3 DNA reads as TGTGCCAGCTCACCACGAGACAGGATTTACGAGCAGTACTTC. Its protein product is CASSPRDRIYEQYF. Full variable domain (outside the CDR3, taken from reference TRBV18 and TRBJ2-7): NAGVMQNPRHLVRRRGQEARLRCSPMKGHSHVYWYRQLPEEGLKFMVYLQKENIIDESGMPKERFSAEFPKEGPSILRIQQVVRGDSAAYFCASSPRDRIYEQYFGPGTRLTVT.

The chain carries TRBV12-3 or TRBV12-4 and TRBJ2-3; a weak D match, TRBD1 (5 bases). The CDR3 is 12 amino acids. Trimming cost V 7 bases and J 8 bases, with 13 bases left between them. CDR3 DNA: TGTGCCAGCACCCCTCGGCAGGGTACGCAGTATTTT. Its translation: CASTPRQGTQYF.

The chain couples TRBV2 to TRBJ1-5; TRBD1 might be the D (5 bases). CDR3 length: 13 amino acids. Looked up from germline, CDR1 is SNHLY and CDR2 is FYNNEI. V lost 8 bases to trimming and J lost 5 bases, with 13 bases between them. The DNA of the CDR3 is TGTGCCAGCTCTGGGACTGGCTATCAGCCCCAGCATTTT. This codes for CASSGTGYQPQHF.

The V and J genes are TRBV14 and TRBJ2-3; D uncertain. From germline, CDR1 is SGHDN and CDR2 FVKESK. CDR3 length equals 15 residues. V was pared by 5 bases and J by 0 bases, with 12 bases between. CDR3 amino acids: CASSLNTLSTDTQYF. Here the CDR3 DNA reads TGTGCCAGCAGCTTGAACACCCTTAGCACAGATACGCAGTATTTT.

This sequence joins TRBV15 and TRBJ1-3; no definite D call. There are 15 residues in the CDR3. Germline CDR1 and CDR2: LNHNV and YYDKDF (reference sequence). V lost 0 bases to trimming and J lost 7 bases, with 13 bases between them. The CDR3 reads CATSRDPPPRNTIYF. The DNA of the CDR3 is TGTGCCACCAGCAGAGATCCCCCCCCTCGGAACACCATATATTTT.

V is TRBV9 and J is TRBJ2-3; D gene uncertain. Trimming pared 4 bases from V and 2 bases from J, leaving 14 bases between. From germline, CDR1 is SGDLS and CDR2 YYNGEE. CDR3 length: 15 amino acids. The CDR3 coding sequence is TGTGCCAGCAGCCGAGCCGCGGCACTCACAGATACGCAGTATTTT. Residues: CASSRAAALTDTQYF.

The J gene is TRBJ1-2, the V gene TRBV11-2, with D unclear. The CDR3 consists of 13 residues. V lost 5 bases to trimming and J lost 8 bases, with 15 bases between them. Germline lookup yields CDR1 SGHAT and CDR2 FQNNGV. CDR3 in amino acids: CASSPRGGQGYTF. In DNA, the CDR3 is TGTGCCAGCAGCCCCCGGGGAGGGCAAGGCTACACCTTC.

V is TRBV6-1 and J is TRBJ2-7; the D gene is possibly TRBD2 (6 bases). Trimming shortened V by 0 bases and J by 6 bases, and 15 bases separated the two germline ends. Germline CDR1 reads MNHNS; CDR2 reads SASEGT. This CDR3 spans 15 amino acids. Here the CDR3 reads CASSEAAGWGSEQYF. The CDR3 nucleotides read TGTGCCAGCAGTGAAGCGGCGGGGTGGGGGTCCGAGCAGTACTTC.

This clone was observed a few times. The CDR3, as DNA: TGTGCCAGCAGCTTCACTACTAACTATGGCTACACCTTC. Its translation: CASSFTTNYGYTF. This sequence joins TRBV5-6 and TRBJ1-2; D gene unclear. The germline V and J ends were trimmed by 2 bases and 0 bases, with 5 bases remaining between them. CDR1 is SGHDT and CDR2 is YYEEEE in the germline V gene. CDR3 length equals 13 residues.